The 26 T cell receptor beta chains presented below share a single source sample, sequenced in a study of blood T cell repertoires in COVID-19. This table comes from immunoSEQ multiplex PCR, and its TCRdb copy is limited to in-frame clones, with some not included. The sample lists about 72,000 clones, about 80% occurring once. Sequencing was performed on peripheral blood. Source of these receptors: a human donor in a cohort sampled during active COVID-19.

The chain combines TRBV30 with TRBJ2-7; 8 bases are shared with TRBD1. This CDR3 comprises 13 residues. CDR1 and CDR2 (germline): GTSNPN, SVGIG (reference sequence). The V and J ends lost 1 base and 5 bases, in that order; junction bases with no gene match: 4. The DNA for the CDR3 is TGTGCCTGGAGTGCGACAGGGGTGGACGAGCAGTACTTC. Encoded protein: CAWSATGVDEQYF.

The chain's CDR3 is CASSSGAGTDNSPLHF. In nucleotides, the CDR3 is TGTGCCAGCAGCTCCGGGGCCGGGACAGATAATTCACCCCTCCACTTT. The chain employs TRBV5-4 and TRBJ1-6, with TRBD1 matching 7 bases. This CDR3 comprises 16 residues. The ends lost 3 bases at V and 5 bases at J; junction bases unmatched: 8. Germline CDR1 is SGHNT and CDR2 is YYREEE (reference sequence). Full variable domain (rest looked up from reference TRBV5-4 and TRBJ1-6): ETGVTQSPTHLIKTRGQQVTLRCSSQSGHNTVSWYQQALGQGPQFIFQYYREEENGRGNFPPRFSGLQFPNYSSELNVNALELDDSALYLCASSSGAGTDNSPLHFGNGTRLTVT.

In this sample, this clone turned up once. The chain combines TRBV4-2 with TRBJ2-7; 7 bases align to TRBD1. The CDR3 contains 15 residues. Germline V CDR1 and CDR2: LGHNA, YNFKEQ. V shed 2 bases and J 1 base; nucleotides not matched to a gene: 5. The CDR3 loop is CASSQQTGISYEQYF. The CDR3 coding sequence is TGTGCCAGCAGCCAACAGACAGGGATTTCCTACGAGCAGTACTTC.

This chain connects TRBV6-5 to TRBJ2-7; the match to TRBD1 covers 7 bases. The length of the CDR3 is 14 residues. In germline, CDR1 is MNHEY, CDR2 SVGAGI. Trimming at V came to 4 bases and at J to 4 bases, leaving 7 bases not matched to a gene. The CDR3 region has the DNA TGTGCCAGCAGTTTTCGGACAGGAGAGTACGAGCAGTACTTC. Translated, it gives CASSFRTGEYEQYF.

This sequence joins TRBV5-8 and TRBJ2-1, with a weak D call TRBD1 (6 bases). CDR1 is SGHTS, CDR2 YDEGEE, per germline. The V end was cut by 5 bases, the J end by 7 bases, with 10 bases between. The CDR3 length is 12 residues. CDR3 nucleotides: TGTGCCAGCAGAAAAAGGGGGAATGAGCAGTTCTTC. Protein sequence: CASRKRGNEQFF.

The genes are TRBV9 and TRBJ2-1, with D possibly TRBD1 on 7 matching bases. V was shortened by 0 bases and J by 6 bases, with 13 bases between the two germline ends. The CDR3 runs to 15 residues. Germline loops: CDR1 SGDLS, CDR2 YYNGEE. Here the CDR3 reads CASSVETGEANEQFF. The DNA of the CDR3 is TGTGCCAGCAGCGTAGAAACAGGGGAGGCCAATGAGCAGTTCTTC.

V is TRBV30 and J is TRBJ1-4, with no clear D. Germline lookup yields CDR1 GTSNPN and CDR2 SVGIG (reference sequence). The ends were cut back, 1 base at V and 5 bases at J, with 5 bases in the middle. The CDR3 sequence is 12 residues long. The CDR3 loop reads CAWSGPNEKLFF. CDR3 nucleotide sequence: TGTGCCTGGAGTGGTCCGAATGAAAAACTGTTTTTT.

As DNA, the CDR3 is TGCAGCGTCCGACGAGGAGGTATGAACACTGAAGCTTTCTTT. Translated: CSVRRGGMNTEAFF. V gene TRBV29-1 combines with J gene TRBJ1-1; D call uncertain. The V and J ends lost 6 bases and 0 bases respectively, with 14 bases between them. Looked up from germline, CDR1 is SQVTM and CDR2 is ANQGSEA. The CDR3 covers 14 residues.

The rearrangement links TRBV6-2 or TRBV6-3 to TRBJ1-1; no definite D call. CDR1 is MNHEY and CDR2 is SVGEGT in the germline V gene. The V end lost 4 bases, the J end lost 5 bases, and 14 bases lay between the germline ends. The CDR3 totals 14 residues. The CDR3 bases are TGTGCCAGCAGTTCATCTTCTCGAGCTACTGAAGCTTTCTTT. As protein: CASSSSSRATEAFF.

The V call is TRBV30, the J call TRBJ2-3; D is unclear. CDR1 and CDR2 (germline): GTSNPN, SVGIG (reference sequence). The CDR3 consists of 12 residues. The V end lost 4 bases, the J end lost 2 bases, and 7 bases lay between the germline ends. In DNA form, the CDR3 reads TGTGCCTGGACGGGTATCACAGATACGCAGTATTTT. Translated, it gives CAWTGITDTQYF.

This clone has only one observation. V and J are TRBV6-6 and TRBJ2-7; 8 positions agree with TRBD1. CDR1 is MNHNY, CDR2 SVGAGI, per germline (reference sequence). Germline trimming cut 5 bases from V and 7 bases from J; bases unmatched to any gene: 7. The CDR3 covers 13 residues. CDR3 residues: CASSPGQVTEQYF. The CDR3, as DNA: TGTGCCAGCAGTCCGGGACAGGTAACTGAGCAGTACTTC.

The CDR3 nucleotides are TGTGCCAGCAGCCAAGTCCGGGACAGGGGAACCTACGAGCAGTACTTC. Translation: CASSQVRDRGTYEQYF. The rearrangement joins TRBV3-1 (or the pseudogene TRBV3-2) to TRBJ2-7; 10 bases match TRBD1. Germline CDR1 reads LGHDT; CDR2 reads YNNKEL (reference sequence). The CDR3 loop spans 16 amino acids. After removal of 1 base from V and 2 bases from J, the junction contained 5 bases not matched to a gene.

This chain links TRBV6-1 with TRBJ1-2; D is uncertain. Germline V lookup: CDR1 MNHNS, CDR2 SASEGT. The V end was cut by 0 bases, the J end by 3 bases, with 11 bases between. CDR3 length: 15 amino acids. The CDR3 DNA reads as TGTGCCAGCAGTGAAGCAGCCCTGGCGGACTATGGCTACACCTTC. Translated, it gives CASSEAALADYGYTF.

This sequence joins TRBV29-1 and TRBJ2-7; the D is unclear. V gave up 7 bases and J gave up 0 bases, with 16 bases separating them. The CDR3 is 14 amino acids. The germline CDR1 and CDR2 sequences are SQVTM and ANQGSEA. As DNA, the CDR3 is TGCAGCGCCGCCGTGGGCAGAAGCTCCTACGAGCAGTACTTC. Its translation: CSAAVGRSSYEQYF.

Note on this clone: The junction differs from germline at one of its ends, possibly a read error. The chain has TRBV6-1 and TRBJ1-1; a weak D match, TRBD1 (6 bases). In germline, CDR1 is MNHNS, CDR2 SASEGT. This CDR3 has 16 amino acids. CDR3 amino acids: CASREAGVVMNTEAFF. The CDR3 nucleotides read TGTGCCAGCAGAGAAGCAGGGGTCGTCATGAACACTGAAGCTTTCTTT.

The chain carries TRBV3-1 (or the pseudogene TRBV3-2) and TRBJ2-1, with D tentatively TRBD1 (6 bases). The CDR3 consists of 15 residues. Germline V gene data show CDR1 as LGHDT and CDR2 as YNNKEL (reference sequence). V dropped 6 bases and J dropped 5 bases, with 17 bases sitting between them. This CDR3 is CASRNGQNLDNEQFF. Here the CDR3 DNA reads TGTGCCAGCAGAAACGGACAGAATTTAGACAATGAGCAGTTCTTC.

For the CDR3, the DNA is TGTGCCAGCAGCTTAGATACTGGGGCCGAGCAGTACTTC. Translation gives CASSLDTGAEQYF. The chain joins TRBV7-9 to TRBJ2-7; perhaps TRBD1 as D (5 bases). V dropped 1 base and J dropped 6 bases, with 10 bases sitting between them. Germline CDR1 and CDR2: SEHNR and FQNEAQ (reference sequence). The CDR3 consists of 13 residues.

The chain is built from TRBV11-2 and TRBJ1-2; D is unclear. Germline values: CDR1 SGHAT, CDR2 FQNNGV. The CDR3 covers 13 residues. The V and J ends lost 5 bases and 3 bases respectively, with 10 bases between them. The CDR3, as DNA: TGTGCCAGCAGCCGCGCGGTGCACTATGGCTACACCTTC. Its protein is CASSRAVHYGYTF.

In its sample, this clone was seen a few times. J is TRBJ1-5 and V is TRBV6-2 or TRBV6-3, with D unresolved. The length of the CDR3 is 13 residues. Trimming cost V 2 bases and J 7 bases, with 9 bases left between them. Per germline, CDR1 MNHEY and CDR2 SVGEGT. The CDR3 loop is CASSYGLGQPQHF. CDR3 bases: TGTGCCAGCAGTTACGGCCTAGGACAGCCCCAGCATTTT.

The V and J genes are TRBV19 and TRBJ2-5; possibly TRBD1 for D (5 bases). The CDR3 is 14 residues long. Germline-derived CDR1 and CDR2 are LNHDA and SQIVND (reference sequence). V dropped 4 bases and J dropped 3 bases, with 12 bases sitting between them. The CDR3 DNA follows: TGTGCCAGTAGTAAACAGGTTGGGGAAGAGACCCAGTACTTC. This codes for CASSKQVGEETQYF.

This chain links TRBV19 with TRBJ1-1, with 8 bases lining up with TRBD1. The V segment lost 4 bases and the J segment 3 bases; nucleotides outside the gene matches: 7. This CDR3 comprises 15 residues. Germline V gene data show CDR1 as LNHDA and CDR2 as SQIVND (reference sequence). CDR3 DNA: TGTGCCAGTAGTAGGGCACAGGGGGGGTACACTGAAGCTTTCTTT. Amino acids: CASSRAQGGYTEAFF.

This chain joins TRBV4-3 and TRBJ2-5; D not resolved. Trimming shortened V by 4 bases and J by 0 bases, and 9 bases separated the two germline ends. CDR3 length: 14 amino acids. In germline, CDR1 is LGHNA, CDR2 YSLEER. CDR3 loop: CASSLRAYQETQYF. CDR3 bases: TGCGCCAGCAGCCTCCGAGCGTACCAAGAGACCCAGTACTTC.

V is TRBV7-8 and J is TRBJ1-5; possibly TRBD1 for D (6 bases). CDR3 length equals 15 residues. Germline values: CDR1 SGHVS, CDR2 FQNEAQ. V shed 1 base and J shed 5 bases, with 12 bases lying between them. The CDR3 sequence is CASSLGRGRHQPQHF. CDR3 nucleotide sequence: TGTGCCAGCAGCTTAGGCAGGGGAAGGCATCAGCCCCAGCATTTT. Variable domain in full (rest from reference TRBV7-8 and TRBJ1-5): GAGVSQSPRYKVAKRGQDVALRCDPISGHVSLFWYQQALGQGPEFLTYFQNEAQLDKSGLPSDRFFAERPEGSVSTLKIQRTQQEDSAVYLCASSLGRGRHQPQHFGDGTRLSIL.

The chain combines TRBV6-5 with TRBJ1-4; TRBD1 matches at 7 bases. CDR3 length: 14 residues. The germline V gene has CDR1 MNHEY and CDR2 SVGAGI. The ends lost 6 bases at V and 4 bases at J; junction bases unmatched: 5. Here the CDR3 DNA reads TGTGCCAGCAGAGAGGGACAGATTAATGAAAAACTGTTTTTT. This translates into CASREGQINEKLFF.

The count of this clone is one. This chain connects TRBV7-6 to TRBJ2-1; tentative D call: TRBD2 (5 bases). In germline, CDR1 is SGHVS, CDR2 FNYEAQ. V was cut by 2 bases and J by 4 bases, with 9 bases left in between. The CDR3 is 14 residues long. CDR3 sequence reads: CASSLLTGYNEQFF. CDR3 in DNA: TGTGCCAGCAGCTTACTCACGGGGTACAATGAGCAGTTCTTC. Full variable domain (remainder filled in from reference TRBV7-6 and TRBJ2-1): GAGVSQSPRYKVTKRGQDVALRCDPISGHVSLYWYRQALGQGPEFLTYFNYEAQQDKSGLPNDRFSAERPEGSISTLTIQRTEQRDSAMYRCASSLLTGYNEQFFGPGTRLTVL.

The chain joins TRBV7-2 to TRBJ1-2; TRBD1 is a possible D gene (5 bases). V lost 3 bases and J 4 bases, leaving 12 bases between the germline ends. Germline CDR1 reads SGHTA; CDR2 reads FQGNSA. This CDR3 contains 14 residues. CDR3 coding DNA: TGTGCCAGCAGCTTCTGGACGACAGTCTATGGCTACACCTTC. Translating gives CASSFWTTVYGYTF.